One and the same sample provided the 15 T cell receptor beta chains below, sequenced in a study of Graves' ophthalmopathy and Graves' hyperthyroidism. RNA served as the template for amplifying TCR beta CDR3 regions. Following a first-round RT-PCR that used HTBI primers, a second-round multiplex PCR was carried out. Via MiXCR, TCRdb re-called the multiplex PCR reads, giving one row per CDR3 protein. This table has about 400,000 distinct CDR3 sequences, over 15% appearing once. The specimen sequenced was peripheral blood. The receptors shown here come from a woman aged 18-30 years with stable Graves' hyperthyroidism.

This clonotype was picked up many times. The J gene is TRBJ2-7, the V gene TRBV6-5; unclear D gene. Trimming took 2 bases from V and 2 from J, leaving 13 bases between them. CDR3 length: 15 residues. Germline V gene lookup returns CDR1 MNHEY and CDR2 SVGAGI. CDR3 nucleotides: TGTGCCAGCAGTTACGGGTCCCCCAATACCTACGAGCAGTACTTC. It specifies CASSYGSPNTYEQYF.

This clonotype was counted at least ten times. This chain links TRBV5-1 with TRBJ2-2; no definite D call. In germline, CDR1 is SGHRS, CDR2 YFSETQ. Trimming pared 4 bases from V and 0 bases from J, leaving 4 bases between. The CDR3 sequence is 13 residues long. The CDR3 bases are TGCGCCAGCAGCACGACGAACACCGGGGAGCTGTTTTTT. Translation gives CASSTTNTGELFF.

In this sample, this clonotype turned up many times. V gene TRBV20-1 combines with J gene TRBJ2-5; TRBD2 matches at 8 bases. The J segment lost 1 base and the V segment lost 7 bases, leaving 8 bases of the junction unmatched. This CDR3 spans 14 amino acids. Germline CDR1 reads DFQATT; CDR2 reads SNEGSKA (reference sequence). The DNA of the CDR3 is TGCAGTGTTTATTCTAGCGGGCTCCAAGAGACCCAGTACTTC. Translation gives CSVYSSGLQETQYF.

The chain joins TRBV18 to TRBJ2-7; no reliable D call. The CDR3 consists of 15 residues. With 2 bases removed from V and 4 bases from J, the gap between germline ends came to 15 bases. Germline CDR1 KGHSH, CDR2 LQKENI. CDR3 region: CASSPSNPRWYEQYF. The CDR3 DNA follows: TGTGCCAGCTCACCATCTAATCCCAGGTGGTACGAGCAGTACTTC.

The table lists this clonotype with many counts. The chain links TRBV12-3 or TRBV12-4 to TRBJ1-1, with 7 bases that match TRBD1. There are 16 residues in the CDR3. The V gene end was trimmed by 5 bases and the J gene end by 1 base; junction bases not matched to a gene: 10. This CDR3 reads CASSPRQGTTNTEAFF. CDR3 bases: TGTGCCAGCAGTCCTCGACAGGGAACTACGAACACTGAAGCTTTCTTT.

In this sample, this clonotype turned up many times. V is TRBV6-1 and J is TRBJ1-5, with unresolved D. With 8 bases removed from V and 7 bases from J, the gap between germline ends came to 12 bases. The CDR3 length is 12 residues. In germline, CDR1 is MNHNS, CDR2 SASEGT. The CDR3 DNA reads as TGTGCCAGCCAAAACCGAGGGCAGCCCCAGCATTTT. Protein sequence: CASQNRGQPQHF.

This clonotype was picked up many times. The chain has TRBV12-3 or TRBV12-4 and TRBJ1-1, with a weak D call TRBD1 (5 bases). CDR3 length: 15 amino acids. Trimming removed 5 bases from V and 0 bases from J, with 13 bases in between. The CDR3 here is CASSPRTPMNTEAFF. The CDR3 DNA reads as TGTGCCAGCAGTCCTCGGACACCCATGAACACTGAAGCTTTCTTT.

This clonotype has ten or more counts. The chain combines TRBV2 with TRBJ2-7, with 12 bases identical to TRBD2. CDR3 length equals 17 residues. CDR1 and CDR2 from the germline V gene are SNHLY and FYNNEI. With V trimmed by 4 bases and J by 7 bases, 14 bases remained unmatched. CDR3 loop: CASSVDGLAGMLKEQYF. CDR3 coding DNA: TGTGCCAGCAGTGTCGACGGACTAGCGGGGATGTTAAAGGAGCAGTACTTC.

The chain recombines TRBV11-2 with TRBJ2-5, with D perhaps TRBD2 (5 bases). V was pared by 5 bases and J by 5 bases, with 12 bases between. The CDR3 contains 13 residues. From germline, CDR1 is SGHAT and CDR2 FQNNGV. The CDR3 sequence: CASSGASFETQYF. Here the CDR3 DNA reads TGTGCCAGCAGCGGAGCTAGCTTCGAGACCCAGTACTTC.

At least ten counts were recorded for this clonotype. The rearrangement joins TRBV6-1 to TRBJ2-7; the D gene is possibly TRBD2 (5 bases). V was shortened by 8 bases and J by 3 bases, with 14 bases between the two germline ends. The CDR3 covers 13 residues. CDR1 and CDR2 from the germline V gene are MNHNS and SASEGT. This CDR3 is CASVRGKSYEQYF. For the CDR3, the DNA is TGTGCCAGCGTCCGAGGGAAAAGCTACGAGCAGTACTTC.

At least ten counts were recorded for this clonotype. The gene calls are TRBV15 and TRBJ2-3; a weak D match, TRBD2 (5 bases). V lost 0 bases and J 2 bases, leaving 9 bases between the germline ends. Germline loops: CDR1 LNHNV, CDR2 YYDKDF (reference sequence). This CDR3 contains 15 residues. The CDR3 DNA reads TGTGCCACCAGCAGAGAGGACTTATACACAGATACGCAGTATTTT. It encodes CATSREDLYTDTQYF.

Many counts were recorded for this clonotype. The chain employs TRBV2 and TRBJ1-5, with D hard to call. Trimming pared 4 bases from V and 0 bases from J, leaving 4 bases between. CDR3 length: 13 residues. Germline V gene lookup returns CDR1 SNHLY and CDR2 FYNNEI. CDR3 loop: CASSGYSNQPQHF. The CDR3 nucleotides read TGTGCCAGCAGTGGTTATAGCAATCAGCCCCAGCATTTT.

The chain employs TRBV15 and TRBJ2-5; 9 bases match TRBD1. After removal of 1 base from V and 5 bases from J, the junction contained 8 bases not matched to a gene. Germline V gene sequence: CDR1 LNHNV, CDR2 YYDKDF (reference sequence). The CDR3 runs to 16 residues. CDR3: CATSRGLQGAGETQYF. The CDR3 nucleotides read TGTGCCACCAGCAGAGGCCTACAGGGGGCAGGGGAGACCCAGTACTTC.

There are many counts of this clonotype. The chain combines TRBV5-8 with TRBJ2-2; perhaps TRBD2 as D (5 bases). V was pared by 3 bases and J by 3 bases, with 9 bases between. CDR3 size: 14 residues. Germline V CDR1 and CDR2: SGHTS, YDEGEE. The CDR3: CASSSGSYTGELFF. The CDR3 region has the DNA TGTGCCAGCAGCTCGGGGAGTTACACCGGGGAGCTGTTTTTT.

This clonotype was counted ten times or more. The genes are TRBV6-2 or TRBV6-3 and TRBJ2-2; D ambiguous. The CDR3 consists of 11 residues. The V end was cut by 4 bases, the J end by 6 bases, with 3 bases between. The germline V gene encodes CDR1 MNHEY and CDR2 SVGEGT. Here the CDR3 DNA reads TGTGCCAGCAGTTCCCCCGGGGAGCTGTTTTTT. This encodes CASSSPGELFF.